This TCR beta chain derives from a study of Graves' ophthalmopathy and Graves' hyperthyroidism. Study-wide points: Appearing in blood as well were most expanded thyroid clonotypes above 0.001 frequency.

In this sample, this clonotype turned up many times. Its target is not known. From RNA, the CDR3 regions of TCR beta chains were amplified and sequenced. An initial RT-PCR round employing HTBI primers preceded a second-round multiplex PCR. TCRdb passed the multiplex PCR reads through MiXCR, listing each CDR3 protein once. Found here are 400,000 or so distinct CDR3 sequences, about a sixth of them singletons; the top ten hold 2.4%. The CDR3 extends over 16 amino acids. With 5 bases removed from V and 0 bases from J, the gap between germline ends came to 14 bases. The sample was peripheral blood. The receptor comes from an adult woman with stable Graves' hyperthyroidism. The chain carries TRBV12-3 or TRBV12-4 and TRBJ1-3; TRBD1 might be the D (5 bases). CDR3 residues: CASSLGTSSSGNTIYF. In DNA form, the CDR3 reads TGTGCCAGCAGTCTGGGGACTTCGAGCTCTGGAAACACCATATATTTT.